This paragraph reports one T cell receptor (beta chain). Antigen unknown. Sequencing used immunoSEQ multiplex PCR; TCRdb keeps in-frame clones, though not all of them. In the table there are millions of clones, 85% to 95% of which are singletons. These data originate in a study of shared clonotypes between healthy human individuals. Study conclusions and caveats: Large depth notwithstanding, sorted-subset sequencing proved incomplete by rarefaction.

Germline CDR1 MDHEN, CDR2 SYDVKM. V gave up 8 bases and J gave up 7 bases; unmatched junction bases: 7. The CDR3 runs to 13 residues. This clonotype was sampled from a young man in good health. The sample comprised naive CD4+ T cells sorted from blood. Subset indicated: CD45RA+ positively selected. The V gene is TRBV28, the J gene TRBJ1-4, with 7 bases that match TRBD1. In DNA, the CDR3 is TGTGCCAGCTCCAAGGGGGCTACTGAAAAACTGTTTTTT. Its protein product is CASSKGATEKLFF.